The source of this T cell receptor beta chain is a study of cytomegalovirus exposure and HLA in healthy donors. Study results and limitations: V- and J-gene trimming in TCR beta was tied to a missense DCLRE1C variant by an analysis performed later. It was reported in a later analysis that an Asian-associated ancestry cluster showed fewer N-insertions than the approximately 690-donor mean.

The PCR had 60 Vbeta and 13 Jbeta primers. Produced via immunoSEQ multiplex PCR; TCRdb's table is partial and in-frame only. The sample has about 170,000 clones, 60% to 85% seen once. In regard to this clone: Its specificity is unknown.

The sample was PBMCs. The receptor was isolated from a female donor in good health and CMV-seronegative.

The CDR3 loop reads CASRSLQGPNTEAFF. CDR3 DNA: TGTGCCAGCAGGTCCCTTCAGGGGCCAAACACTGAAGCTTTCTTT. V and J are TRBV6-5 and TRBJ1-1; a possible D gene is TRBD1 (6 bases). The ends were cut back, 6 bases at V and 2 bases at J, with 16 bases in the middle. The CDR3 consists of 15 residues. Germline V CDR1 and CDR2: MNHEY, SVGAGI.